A selection of T cell receptor beta chains follows, all from one sample in a study of shared clonotypes between healthy human individuals. TCRdb's table, derived via immunoSEQ multiplex PCR, lists solely in-frame clones and lacks some. Here the sample spans millions of clones, just over 90% being singletons. The sequencing sample was made of naive CD4+ T cells sorted from blood. These receptors were collected from a man aged 18 to 30 in good health. Both conserved end residues are part of each CDR3. A D gene is named only where the DNA matches it firmly. Size is stated for part of the rows, as once, few or many counts, or as a class when the clone is expanded.

j_gene,v_gene,d_gene,abundance,CDR3aa,CDR3nt
TRBJ2-5,TRBV5-8,TRBD2,.,CASSLWAVAGGLETQYF,TGTGCCAGCAGCCTTTGGGCAGTTGCGGGAGGTTTGGAGACCCAGTACTTC
TRBJ2-7,TRBV5-4,TRBD2,.,CASSLGLAGGPYEQYF,TGTGCCAGCAGCTTGGGACTAGCGGGGGGGCCCTACGAGCAGTACTTC
TRBJ1-2,TRBV6-1,.,.,CASRAASEYGYTF,TGTGCCAGCCGGGCGGCCTCTGAGTATGGCTACACCTTC
TRBJ1-1,TRBV10-2,TRBD1,.,CASRLKPGQGENTEAFF,TGCGCCAGCAGATTGAAACCGGGACAGGGAGAGAACACTGAAGCTTTCTTT
TRBJ2-1,TRBV11-2,.,.,CASSLGVWTKVYNEQFF,TGTGCCAGCAGCTTAGGAGTGTGGACAAAAGTCTACAATGAGCAGTTCTTC
TRBJ2-7,TRBV18,.,.,CASSLSNYEQYF,TGTGCCAGCTCACTTTCGAACTACGAGCAGTACTTC
TRBJ2-7,TRBV18,.,.,CASSPGSQGYEQYF,TGTGCCAGCTCACCAGGTAGCCAGGGGTACGAGCAGTACTTC
TRBJ2-5,TRBV5-8,.,once,CASSPNRETQYF,TGTGCCAGCAGCCCGAACAGGGAGACCCAGTACTTC
TRBJ2-5,TRBV6-5,.,.,CASSAGGANQETQYF,TGTGCCAGCAGTGCTGGAGGGGCAAACCAAGAGACCCAGTACTTC
TRBJ2-3,TRBV5-1,TRBD2,once,CASSLLTSGGPEDTQYF,TGCGCCAGCAGCCTCCTTACTAGCGGGGGGCCTGAAGATACGCAGTATTTT
TRBJ1-1,TRBV12-5,.,few,CASGLTGSTEAFF,TGTGCTAGTGGTTTGACAGGGTCTACTGAAGCTTTCTTT
TRBJ2-7,TRBV2,.,once,CASSPEQGSYEQYF,TGTGCCAGCAGCCCAGAACAGGGATCTTACGAGCAGTACTTC
TRBJ2-7,TRBV7-2,.,.,CASSLVATGRGSYEQYF,TGTGCCAGCAGCTTAGTCGCGACAGGCAGGGGAAGCTACGAGCAGTACTTC
TRBJ2-1,TRBV10-3,TRBD2,.,CAQHKREGYNEQFF,TGTGCCCAACACAAGAGGGAGGGCTACAATGAGCAGTTCTTC
TRBJ2-7,TRBV2,.,.,CASYQYSSYEQYF,TGTGCCAGCTATCAATATAGCTCCTACGAGCAGTACTTC
TRBJ2-7,TRBV2,TRBD1,.,CASNQQGPSYEQYF,TGTGCCAGCAACCAACAGGGGCCTTCCTACGAGCAGTACTTC
TRBJ2-5,TRBV2,TRBD2,.,CASSLTSGGPKETQYF,TGTGCCAGCAGCCTCACTAGCGGGGGGCCTAAAGAGACCCAGTACTTC
TRBJ2-7,TRBV11-2,.,.,CASSGYRGGGYEQYF,TGTGCCAGCAGCGGATACAGGGGGGGAGGTTACGAGCAGTACTTC
TRBJ1-2,TRBV28,TRBD1,.,CASSQGQGGYGYTF,TGTGCCAGCAGTCAGGGACAGGGTGGTTATGGCTACACCTTC
TRBJ2-2,TRBV6-1,.,.,CAIRGVNTGELFF,TGTGCCATTAGAGGGGTGAACACCGGGGAGCTGTTTTTT
TRBJ2-3,TRBV19,.,.,CASSSRRIESTDTQYF,TGTGCCAGTAGTTCCCGACGGATAGAGAGCACAGATACGCAGTATTTT
TRBJ1-1,TRBV28,.,.,CASSWKGWDKTEAFF,TGTGCCAGCAGTTGGAAAGGGTGGGATAAGACTGAAGCTTTCTTT
TRBJ2-2,TRBV11-2,.,.,CASSLMAGGDFTGELFF,TGTGCCAGCAGCTTAATGGCGGGCGGGGATTTCACCGGGGAGCTGTTTTTT
TRBJ1-1,TRBV5-4,.,.,CASSHDPMNTEAFF,TGTGCCAGCAGCCATGATCCAATGAACACTGAAGCTTTCTTT
TRBJ1-4,TRBV19,.,.,CASSAIWAATNEKLFF,TGTGCCAGTAGTGCAATCTGGGCGGCAACTAATGAAAAACTGTTTTTT
TRBJ2-3,TRBV6-5,.,.,CASRDGGSTDTQYF,TGTGCCAGCAGAGACGGTGGATCCACAGATACGCAGTATTTT
TRBJ2-3,TRBV28,TRBD1,.,CASSPGTGITDTQYF,TGTGCCAGCAGTCCCGGGACAGGGATTACAGATACGCAGTATTTT
TRBJ1-3,TRBV7-9,.,.,CASTPGTGNTIYF,TGTGCCAGCACCCCTGGAACGGGAAACACCATATATTTT
TRBJ2-7,TRBV7-2,.,.,CASSLRGPVAGVAYEQYF,TGTGCCAGCAGCTTACGGGGTCCGGTGGCAGGAGTAGCCTACGAGCAGTACTTC
TRBJ2-1,TRBV5-1,.,.,CASSLGGSSYNEQFF,TGCGCCAGCAGCTTGGGCGGGTCTTCCTACAATGAGCAGTTCTTC
TRBJ2-3,TRBV7-2,TRBD2,once,CASSLVLLGSGGALDTQYF,TGTGCCAGCAGCTTAGTACTGCTGGGCAGCGGGGGGGCCTTAGATACGCAGTATTTT
TRBJ2-3,TRBV4-3,TRBD2,.,CASSQDTGQGLLAGVADTQYF,TGCGCCAGCAGCCAAGATACGGGACAGGGTCTACTAGCGGGAGTGGCAGATACGCAGTATTTT
TRBJ2-1,TRBV5-6,.,.,CASSLDYNEQFF,TGTGCCAGCAGCTTGGATTACAATGAGCAGTTCTTC
TRBJ1-2,TRBV6-1,.,.,CASSALGAGYGYTF,TGTGCCAGCAGTGCCTTAGGGGCAGGATATGGCTACACCTTC
TRBJ2-1,TRBV6-1,TRBD1,.,CASSSDRWDYNEQFF,TGTGCCAGCAGTTCGGACAGGTGGGACTACAATGAGCAGTTCTTC
TRBJ2-2,TRBV11-2,.,once,CASDGLNTGELFF,TGTGCCAGCGACGGACTAAACACCGGGGAGCTGTTTTTT
TRBJ2-3,TRBV6-6,.,.,CASKTGSTDTQYF,TGTGCCAGCAAAACCGGGTCCACAGATACGCAGTATTTT
TRBJ1-2,TRBV15,.,.,CATRQTGPQVYGYTF,TGTGCCACCAGACAGACAGGCCCTCAAGTCTATGGCTACACCTTC
TRBJ1-5,TRBV11-2,.,.,CASSLESEGRGRDNQPQHF,TGTGCCAGCAGCTTAGAAAGTGAAGGTCGGGGCAGGGACAATCAGCCCCAGCATTTT
TRBJ1-2,TRBV7-9,.,few,CASSLAAGQGYGYTF,TGTGCCAGCAGCTTAGCCGCGGGGCAGGGGTATGGCTACACCTTC
TRBJ1-1,TRBV30,TRBD1,.,CAWTPTGNTEAFF,TGTGCCTGGACCCCGACAGGGAATACTGAAGCTTTCTTT
TRBJ1-1,TRBV5-8,.,.,CASSFDGTGTSQAFF,TGTGCCAGCAGCTTTGACGGAACTGGGACATCGCAAGCTTTCTTT